This T cell receptor beta chain stems from a study of blood T cell repertoires in COVID-19. The data were produced by immunoSEQ multiplex PCR, yet TCRdb's version contains in-frame clones alone and is incomplete. Of 90,000 to 120,000 clones in the sample, just over 85% were seen once. The CDR3 sequence is 15 residues long. Looked up from germline, CDR1 is SEHNR and CDR2 is FQNEAQ (reference sequence). Trimming pared 0 bases from V and 3 bases from J, leaving 11 bases between. The V gene is TRBV7-9, the J gene TRBJ1-1; D possibly corresponds to TRBD1 (5 bases). This receptor was identified in a woman aged 50 to 60 who had recovered from COVID-19. Sequencing was done on a sample of PBMCs or T cells enriched from blood (not recorded which). CDR3 sequence: CASSLAGREDTEAFF. Written as DNA, the CDR3 is TGTGCCAGCAGCTTAGCAGGCAGGGAGGACACTGAAGCTTTCTTT.